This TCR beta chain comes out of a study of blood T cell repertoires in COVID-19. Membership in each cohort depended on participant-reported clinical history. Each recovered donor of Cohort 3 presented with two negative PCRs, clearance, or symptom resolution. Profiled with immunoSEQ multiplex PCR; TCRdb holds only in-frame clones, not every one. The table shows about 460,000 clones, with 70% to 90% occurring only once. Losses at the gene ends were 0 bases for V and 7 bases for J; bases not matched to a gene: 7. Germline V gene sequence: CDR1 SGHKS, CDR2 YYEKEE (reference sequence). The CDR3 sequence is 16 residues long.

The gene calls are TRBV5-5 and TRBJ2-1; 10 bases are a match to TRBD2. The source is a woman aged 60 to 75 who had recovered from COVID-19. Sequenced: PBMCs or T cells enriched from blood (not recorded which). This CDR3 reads CASSLVGAGGHNEQFF. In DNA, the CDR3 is TGTGCCAGCAGCTTGGTGGGAGCGGGGGGGCATAATGAGCAGTTCTTC.